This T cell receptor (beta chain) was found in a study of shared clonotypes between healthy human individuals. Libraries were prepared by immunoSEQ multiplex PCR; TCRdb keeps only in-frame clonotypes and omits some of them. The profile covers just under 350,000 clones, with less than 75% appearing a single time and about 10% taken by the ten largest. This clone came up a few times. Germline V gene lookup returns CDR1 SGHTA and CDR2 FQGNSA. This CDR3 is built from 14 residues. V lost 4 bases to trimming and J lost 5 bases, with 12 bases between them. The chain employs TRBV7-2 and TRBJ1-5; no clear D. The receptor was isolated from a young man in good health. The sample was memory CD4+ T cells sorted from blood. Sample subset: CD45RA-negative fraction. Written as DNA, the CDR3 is TGTGCCAGCAGCTACTACAGCTTGGATCAGCCCCAGCATTTT. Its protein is CASSYYSLDQPQHF. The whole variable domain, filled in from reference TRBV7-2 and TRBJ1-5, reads GAGVSQSPSNKVTEKGKDVELRCDPISGHTALYWYRQSLGQGLEFLIYFQGNSAPDKSGLPSDRFSAERTGGSVSTLTIQRTQQEDSAVYLCASSYYSLDQPQHFGDGTRLSIL.